One and the same sample provided the 14 T cell receptor beta chains below, sequenced in a study of blood T cell repertoires in COVID-19. Sequencing was performed with immunoSEQ multiplex PCR; in TCRdb, only in-frame clones are kept and a portion is missing. The table records 340,000 or so clones, around 87% of them present only once. The sequencing input was peripheral blood. The receptors were sampled from a man between 45 and 60 years old with active or convalescent COVID-19.

The V and J genes are TRBV6-5 and TRBJ2-1, with TRBD2 matching over 8 bases. The ends lost 5 bases at V and 10 bases at J; junction bases unmatched: 10. The V gene's germline CDR1 is MNHEY and CDR2 SVGAGI. The CDR3 spans 14 residues. CDR3 sequence: CASSPGGPLDEQFF. As DNA, the CDR3 is TGTGCCAGCAGTCCGGGGGGGCCCTTAGACGAGCAGTTCTTC.

V is TRBV24-1 and J is TRBJ2-1; 8 bases agree with TRBD1. CDR1 and CDR2 (germline): KGHDR, SFDVKD. The CDR3 consists of 14 residues. V gave up 3 bases and J gave up 6 bases; unmatched junction bases: 3. CDR3 region: CATSDITGGNEQFF. The CDR3 region has the DNA TGTGCCACCAGTGATATCACAGGGGGCAATGAGCAGTTCTTC.

This sequence joins TRBV7-9 and TRBJ1-3; 9 bases align to TRBD1. This CDR3 spans 16 amino acids. Per the germline V gene, CDR1 is SEHNR and CDR2 is FQNEAQ (reference sequence). Unmatched junction bases numbered 7, after V lost 5 bases and J lost 2 bases. CDR3 nucleotides: TGTGCCAGCAGCGCCAGCTGGACAGGGGCTGGAAACACCATATATTTT. Its translation is CASSASWTGAGNTIYF.

The chain combines TRBV9 with TRBJ2-1; D might be TRBD1 (5 bases). Per the germline V gene, CDR1 is SGDLS and CDR2 is YYNGEE. The V end lost 4 bases, the J end lost 6 bases, and 5 bases lay between the germline ends. The CDR3 is 11 amino acids. The CDR3 protein is CASSQGNEQFF. The CDR3 DNA reads as TGTGCCAGCAGCCAGGGCAATGAGCAGTTCTTC. The whole variable domain, remainder taken from reference TRBV9 and TRBJ2-1, is DSGVTQTPKHLITATGQRVTLRCSPRSGDLSVYWYQQSLDQGLQFLIQYYNGEERAKGNILERFSAQQFPDLHSELNLSSLELGDSALYFCASSQGNEQFFGPGTRLTVL.

This clone turned up a few times. The chain links TRBV5-1 to TRBJ2-5, with 10 bases matching TRBD1. Germline assignment: CDR1 SGHRS and CDR2 YFSETQ. The V segment lost 4 bases and the J segment 5 bases; nucleotides outside the gene matches: 8. The CDR3 sequence is 15 residues long. CDR3 residues: CASSGGTGVQETQYF. The CDR3 DNA reads TGCGCCAGCAGCGGTGGGACAGGGGTGCAGGAGACCCAGTACTTC.

This sequence joins TRBV6-5 and TRBJ1-1, with D unresolved. This CDR3 comprises 15 residues. Germline V gene data show CDR1 as MNHEY and CDR2 as SVGAGI. Trimming left V 2 bases short and J 2 bases short, with 12 bases between. CDR3 protein: CASSYGGNQNTEAFF. The CDR3 DNA sequence: TGTGCCAGCAGTTACGGAGGGAATCAAAACACTGAAGCTTTCTTT.

The chain is built from TRBV27 and TRBJ1-2, with D maybe TRBD1 (5 bases). Germline V gene sequence: CDR1 MNHEY, CDR2 SMNVEV (reference sequence). The CDR3 has 13 residues. The V gene lost 10 bases and the J gene lost 7 bases, with 19 bases spanning the gap. CDR3 loop: CAIGTPLEGGYTF. The CDR3 DNA reads TGTGCCATTGGGACTCCCCTAGAGGGTGGCTACACCTTC.

The chain links TRBV7-9 to TRBJ2-2, with D tentatively TRBD1 (6 bases). The CDR3 has 15 residues. Germline V gene data show CDR1 as SEHNR and CDR2 as FQNEAQ (reference sequence). Trimming removed 5 bases at V and 4 bases at J, with 14 bases between. This chain's CDR3 is CASSDPTGSTGELFF. CDR3 nucleotide sequence: TGTGCCAGCAGCGATCCGACAGGCTCCACCGGGGAGCTGTTTTTT.

This clone was detected once. The genes are TRBV7-9 and TRBJ1-2; TRBD1 matches at 8 bases. The CDR3 runs to 18 residues. With 5 bases clipped from V and 5 bases from J, the junction kept 19 bases outside the gene matches. Looked up from germline, CDR1 is SEHNR and CDR2 is FQNEAQ (reference sequence). The CDR3 region is CASSPLGQGASVSYGYTF. CDR3 nucleotide sequence: TGTGCCAGCAGCCCCCTGGGGCAGGGGGCGAGCGTAAGTTATGGCTACACCTTC.

Only a few counts were recorded for this clone. This chain joins TRBV28 and TRBJ1-2; D gene ambiguous. The CDR3 covers 12 residues. Trimming shortened V by 2 bases and J by 5 bases, and 6 bases separated the two germline ends. Looked up from germline, CDR1 is MDHEN and CDR2 is SYDVKM. For the CDR3, the DNA is TGTGCCAGCAGTTTACCGGGGTATGGCTACACCTTC. Translation: CASSLPGYGYTF.

The chain recombines TRBV30 with TRBJ1-1, with D possibly matching TRBD1 (6 bases). From germline, CDR1 is GTSNPN and CDR2 SVGIG (reference sequence). Trimming stripped 1 base from V and 1 base from J, with 10 bases between. This CDR3 has 14 amino acids. This CDR3 is CAWSDIQGNTEAFF. The CDR3 region has the DNA TGTGCCTGGAGTGATATACAGGGGAACACTGAAGCTTTCTTT.

V gene TRBV6-5 combines with J gene TRBJ1-1; TRBD1 agrees at 7 bases. V dropped 8 bases and J dropped 7; count of bases not matched to a gene: 13. Germline CDR1 MNHEY, CDR2 SVGAGI. The CDR3 has 14 amino acids. CDR3: CASGQRDRTIEAFF. CDR3 sequence (DNA): TGTGCCAGCGGCCAACGGGACAGAACGATTGAAGCTTTCTTT.

This chain uses TRBV5-5 with TRBJ2-3; D possibly corresponds to TRBD2 (6 bases). The CDR3 contains 13 residues. Germline V gene lookup returns CDR1 SGHKS and CDR2 YYEKEE (reference sequence). Trimming removed 1 base from V and 5 bases from J, with 8 bases in between. CDR3 DNA: TGTGCCAGCAGCTTGCGGGAGCGAGATACGCAGTATTTT. It encodes CASSLRERDTQYF.

The chain carries TRBV30 and TRBJ1-4; TRBD1 is a possible D gene (6 bases). V lost 4 bases and J 8 bases, leaving 20 bases between the germline ends. The CDR3 runs 15 residues. The germline CDR1 and CDR2 sequences are GTSNPN and SVGIG (reference sequence). CDR3 loop: CAWTTGLTKGEKLFF. The CDR3 nucleotides are TGTGCCTGGACGACAGGACTGACGAAAGGGGAAAAACTGTTTTTT. Full variable domain (outside the CDR3, taken from reference TRBV30 and TRBJ1-4): SQTIHQWPATLVQPVGSPLSLECTVEGTSNPNLYWYRQAAGRGLQLLFYSVGIGQISSEVPQNLSASRPQDRQFILSSKKLLLSDSGFYLCAWTTGLTKGEKLFFGSGTQLSVL.